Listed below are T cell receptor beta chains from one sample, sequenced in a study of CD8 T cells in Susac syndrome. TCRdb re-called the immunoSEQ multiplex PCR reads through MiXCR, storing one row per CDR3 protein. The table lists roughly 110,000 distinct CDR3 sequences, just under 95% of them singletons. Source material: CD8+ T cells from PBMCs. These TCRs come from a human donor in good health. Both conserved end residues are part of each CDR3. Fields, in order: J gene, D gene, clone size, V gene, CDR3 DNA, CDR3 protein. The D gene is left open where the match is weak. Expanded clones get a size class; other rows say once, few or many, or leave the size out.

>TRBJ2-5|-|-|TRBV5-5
TGTGCCAGCAGCGCCCTGGGGGCAAGGAACCAAGAGACCCAGTACTTC
CASSALGARNQETQYF
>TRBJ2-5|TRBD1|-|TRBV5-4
TGTGCCAGCAGCACCGGGACAGAAGAGACCCAGTACTTC
CASSTGTEETQYF
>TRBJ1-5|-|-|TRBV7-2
TGTGCCAGCAGCTTACTTCTCCCCGGGCAGCCCCAGCATTTT
CASSLLLPGQPQHF
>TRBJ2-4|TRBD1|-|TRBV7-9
TGTGCCAGCAGCCCTATGGACAGGGGGCGTTGGGACTTC
CASSPMDRGRWDF
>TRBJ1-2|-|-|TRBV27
TGTGCCAGCAGTTTATCGGGAAACGGCTACACCTTC
CASSLSGNGYTF
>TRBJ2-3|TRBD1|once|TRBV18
TGTGCCAGCTCACTTTCTAGGACAGGGGGATCGACAGATACGCAGTATTTT
CASSLSRTGGSTDTQYF
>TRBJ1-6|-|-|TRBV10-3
TGTGCCATCAGTGACCGCGGGGCACCCCTCCACTTT
CAISDRGAPLHF
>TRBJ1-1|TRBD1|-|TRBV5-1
TGCGCCAGCAGGCCACAGGGGGGAGACACTGAAGCTTTCTTT
CASRPQGGDTEAFF
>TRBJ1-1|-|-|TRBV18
TGTGCCAGCTCACCACCGCAGGGAACGAACACTGAAGCTTTCTTT
CASSPPQGTNTEAFF
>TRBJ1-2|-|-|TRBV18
TGTGCCAGCTCACCCTCGAGTTTAGGCTATGGCTACACCTTC
CASSPSSLGYGYTF
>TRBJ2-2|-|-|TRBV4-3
TGCGCCAGCAGCCAACTACAGGGACCGAACACCGGGGAGCTGTTTTTT
CASSQLQGPNTGELFF
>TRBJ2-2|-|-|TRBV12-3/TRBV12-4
TGTGCCAGCAGTTTGAGGGTCACCGGGGAGCTGTTTTTT
CASSLRVTGELFF
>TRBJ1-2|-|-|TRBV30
TGTGCCTGGAGTGACGGGACGGACTATGGCTACACCTTC
CAWSDGTDYGYTF
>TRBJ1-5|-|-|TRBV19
TGTGCCAGTAGTATGACGGTGGAGAGCAATCAGCCCCAGCATTTT
CASSMTVESNQPQHF
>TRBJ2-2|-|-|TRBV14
TGTGCCAGCAGTCAGACAGTGAACACCGGGGAGCTGTTTTTT
CASSQTVNTGELFF
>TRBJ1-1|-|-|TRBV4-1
TGCGCCAGCAGCCAAGCCTCACAGGGCGTCAGGAACACTGAAGCTTTCTTT
CASSQASQGVRNTEAFF
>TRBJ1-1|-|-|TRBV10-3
TGTGCCATCAGCCCCCAGGGAAAGTTCACTGAAGCTTTCTTT
CAISPQGKFTEAFF
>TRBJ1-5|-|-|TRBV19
TGTGCCAGTAGTATCCAGGGGTCTCAACAGCCCCAGCATTTT
CASSIQGSQQPQHF
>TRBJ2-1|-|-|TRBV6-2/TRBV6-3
TGTGCCAGCACCACCCGGGGAGGGGGCTACAATGAGCAGTTCTTC
CASTTRGGGYNEQFF
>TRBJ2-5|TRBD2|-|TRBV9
TGTGCCAGCAGCGTAGATGAGCGGGGGGGACGTGAGACCCAGTACTTC
CASSVDERGGRETQYF
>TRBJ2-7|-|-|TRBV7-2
TGTGCCAGCAGCTTAACTTTGCCAGAAGACTACGAGCAGTACTTC
CASSLTLPEDYEQYF
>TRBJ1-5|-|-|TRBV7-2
TGTGCCAGCAGCACCCGACAGCCCCGACAGCCCCAGCATTTT
CASSTRQPRQPQHF
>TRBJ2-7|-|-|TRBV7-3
TGTGCCAGCAGCTTCAGAGGGGGTCCGACCTACGAGCAGTACTTC
CASSFRGGPTYEQYF
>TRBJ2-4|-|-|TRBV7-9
TGTGCCAGCATGGAGCCGATAGCCAAAAACATTCAGTACTTC
CASMEPIAKNIQYF
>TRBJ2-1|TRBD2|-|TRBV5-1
TGCGCCAGCAGTCCCGGACTAGCCGTATACAATGAGCAGTTCTTC
CASSPGLAVYNEQFF
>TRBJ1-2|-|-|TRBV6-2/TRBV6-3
TGTGCCAGCAGTTACGGAACAGGGTTTGGCTACACCTTC
CASSYGTGFGYTF
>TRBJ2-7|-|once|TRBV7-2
TGTGCCAGCAGCCGCGGGACTCGGGCCGGGGAGCAGTACTTC
CASSRGTRAGEQYF
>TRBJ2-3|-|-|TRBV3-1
TGTGCCAGCAGCCAAGATCGCGGCCCAGGGGGCACAGATACGCAGTATTTT
CASSQDRGPGGTDTQYF
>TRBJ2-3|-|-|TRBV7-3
TGTGCCAGCAGTCCGGGCGGGGCCCCAGATACGCAGTATTTT
CASSPGGAPDTQYF
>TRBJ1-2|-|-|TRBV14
TGTGCCAGCAGCCAAGAGAATTTCTCCGGCTACACCTTC
CASSQENFSGYTF
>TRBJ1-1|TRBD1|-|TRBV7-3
TGTGCCAGCACCAGGGGACAGGGGAACACTGAAGCTTTCTTT
CASTRGQGNTEAFF
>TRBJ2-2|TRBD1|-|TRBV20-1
TGCAGTGCTATTAAGACAGGGGACACCGGGGAGCTGTTTTTT
CSAIKTGDTGELFF
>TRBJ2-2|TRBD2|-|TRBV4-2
TGTGCCAGCAGCCCCGGCACTAGGACTAGCGGGACCGGGGAGCTGTTTTTT
CASSPGTRTSGTGELFF
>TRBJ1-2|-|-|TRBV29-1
TGCAGCGCCGGGTCGTGGGACCGGAAGGGCGATGGCTACACCTTC
CSAGSWDRKGDGYTF
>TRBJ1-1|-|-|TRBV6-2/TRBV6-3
TGTGCCAGCTGCGGACAGCGAGTGATGAACACTGAAGCTTTCTTT
CASCGQRVMNTEAFF
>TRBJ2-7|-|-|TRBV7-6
TGTGCCAGCAGCTTAGGGCAAACAGGGTTAGTTGGCGAGCAGTACTTC
CASSLGQTGLVGEQYF
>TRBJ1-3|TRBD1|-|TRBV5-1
TGCGCCAGCAGCTTGAGACAGGGGGCGACTGGAAACACCATATATTTT
CASSLRQGATGNTIYF
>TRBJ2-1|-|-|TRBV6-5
TGTGCCAGCCGGAACGGAAGAAGCTCCTACAATGAGCAGTTCTTC
CASRNGRSSYNEQFF
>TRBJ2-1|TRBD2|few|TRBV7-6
TGTGCCAGCAGCGCTAGCGGCAATGAGCAGTTCTTC
CASSASGNEQFF
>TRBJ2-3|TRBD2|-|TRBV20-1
TGCAGTGCTGAAGGGACTAGCGGGAGCACAGATACGCAGTATTTT
CSAEGTSGSTDTQYF
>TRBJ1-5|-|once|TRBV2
TGTGCCAGCAGAGATAATCACAATCAGCCCCAGCATTTT
CASRDNHNQPQHF
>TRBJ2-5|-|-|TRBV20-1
TGCAGTGCTAGAGACGGGAAACAAGAGACCCAGTACTTC
CSARDGKQETQYF
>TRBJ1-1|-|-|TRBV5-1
TGCGCCAGCAGCTTGGGTTACAGGGCAATGAACACTGAAGCTTTCTTT
CASSLGYRAMNTEAFF